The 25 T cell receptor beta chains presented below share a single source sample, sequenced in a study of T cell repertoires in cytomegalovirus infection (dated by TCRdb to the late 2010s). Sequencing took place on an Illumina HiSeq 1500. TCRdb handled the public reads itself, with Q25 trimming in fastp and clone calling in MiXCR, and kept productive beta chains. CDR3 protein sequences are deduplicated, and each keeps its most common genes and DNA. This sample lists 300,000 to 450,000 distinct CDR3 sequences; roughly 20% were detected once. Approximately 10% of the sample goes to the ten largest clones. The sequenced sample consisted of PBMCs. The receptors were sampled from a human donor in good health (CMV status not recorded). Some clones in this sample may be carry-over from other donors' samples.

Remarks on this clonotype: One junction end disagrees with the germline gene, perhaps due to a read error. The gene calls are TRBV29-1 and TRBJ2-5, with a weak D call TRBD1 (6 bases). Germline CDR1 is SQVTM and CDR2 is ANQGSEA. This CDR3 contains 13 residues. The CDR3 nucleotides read TGCAGCGTGGAAGAGACAGGATCGGAGACCCAGTACTTC. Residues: CSVEETGSETQYF.

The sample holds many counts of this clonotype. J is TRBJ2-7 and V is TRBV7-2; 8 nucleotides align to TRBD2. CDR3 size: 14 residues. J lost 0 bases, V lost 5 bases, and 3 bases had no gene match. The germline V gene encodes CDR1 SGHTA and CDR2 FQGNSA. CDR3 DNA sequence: TGTGCCAGCAGCCTTAGCGGGAACTCCTACGAGCAGTACTTC. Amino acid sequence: CASSLSGNSYEQYF.

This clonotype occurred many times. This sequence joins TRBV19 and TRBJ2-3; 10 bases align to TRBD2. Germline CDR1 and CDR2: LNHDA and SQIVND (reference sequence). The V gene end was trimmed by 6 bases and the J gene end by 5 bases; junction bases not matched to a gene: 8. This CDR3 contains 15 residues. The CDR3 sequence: CASSWLAGVEDTQYF. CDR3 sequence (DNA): TGTGCCAGTAGCTGGCTAGCGGGAGTGGAAGATACGCAGTATTTT.

The chain's CDR3 is CASSLVGRHQETQYF. Here the CDR3 DNA reads TGTGCCAGCAGCTTGGTGGGCAGGCACCAAGAGACCCAGTACTTC. The chain carries TRBV5-4 and TRBJ2-5, with no clear D. The germline V gene has CDR1 SGHNT and CDR2 YYREEE (reference sequence). Trimming removed 0 bases at V and 0 bases at J, with 9 bases between. This CDR3 has 15 residues.

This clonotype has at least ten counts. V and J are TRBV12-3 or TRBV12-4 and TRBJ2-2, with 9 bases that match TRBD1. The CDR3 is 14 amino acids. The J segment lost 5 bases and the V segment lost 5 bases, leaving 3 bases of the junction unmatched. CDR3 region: CASSTGGRTGELFF. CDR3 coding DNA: TGTGCCAGCAGTACAGGGGGCCGGACCGGGGAGCTGTTTTTT.

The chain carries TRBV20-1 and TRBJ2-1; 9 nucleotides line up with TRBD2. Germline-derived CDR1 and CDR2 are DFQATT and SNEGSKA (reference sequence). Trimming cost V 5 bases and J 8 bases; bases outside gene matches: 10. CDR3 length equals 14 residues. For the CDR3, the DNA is TGCAGTGCTCCGGACTATAGCGGGAGTCATGAGCAGTTCTTC. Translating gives CSAPDYSGSHEQFF.

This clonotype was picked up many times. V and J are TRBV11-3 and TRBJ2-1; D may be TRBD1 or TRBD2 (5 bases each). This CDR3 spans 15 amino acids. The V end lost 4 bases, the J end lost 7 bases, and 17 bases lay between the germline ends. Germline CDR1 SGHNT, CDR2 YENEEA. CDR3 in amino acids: CASSSGTTFQNEQFF. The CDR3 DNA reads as TGTGCCAGCAGCTCCGGGACCACGTTTCAAAATGAGCAGTTCTTC.

The CDR3 loop reads CASSEASGGATDTQYF. In DNA, the CDR3 is TGTGCCAGCAGTGAAGCTAGCGGGGGGGCCACAGATACGCAGTATTTT. The J gene is TRBJ2-3, the V gene TRBV6-1; 11 positions agree with TRBD2. J gave up 2 bases and V 0 bases, and 1 base lay outside the gene matches. The CDR3 runs 16 residues. Germline assignment: CDR1 MNHNS and CDR2 SASEGT.

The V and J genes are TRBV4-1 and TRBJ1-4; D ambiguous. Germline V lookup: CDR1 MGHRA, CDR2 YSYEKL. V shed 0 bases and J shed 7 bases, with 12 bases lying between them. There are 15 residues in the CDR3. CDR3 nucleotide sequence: TGCGCCAGCAGCCAAGATGGCCCGATGGGTGAAAAACTGTTTTTT. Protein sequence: CASSQDGPMGEKLFF.

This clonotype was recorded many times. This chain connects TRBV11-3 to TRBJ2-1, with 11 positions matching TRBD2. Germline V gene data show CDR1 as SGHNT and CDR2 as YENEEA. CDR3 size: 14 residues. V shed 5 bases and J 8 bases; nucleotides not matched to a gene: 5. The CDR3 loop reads CASSRLAGPDEQFF. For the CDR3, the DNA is TGTGCCAGCAGCAGACTAGCGGGGCCCGATGAGCAGTTCTTC.

The CDR3 nucleotides are TGCAGTGCTAGAGATCGTAGTCGGGCCGATAATTCACCCCTCCACTTT. Translation gives CSARDRSRADNSPLHF. V and J are TRBV20-1 and TRBJ1-6, with D unclear. CDR3 length equals 16 residues. The germline V gene encodes CDR1 DFQATT and CDR2 SNEGSKA (reference sequence). V was cut by 0 bases and J by 5 bases, with 14 bases left in between.

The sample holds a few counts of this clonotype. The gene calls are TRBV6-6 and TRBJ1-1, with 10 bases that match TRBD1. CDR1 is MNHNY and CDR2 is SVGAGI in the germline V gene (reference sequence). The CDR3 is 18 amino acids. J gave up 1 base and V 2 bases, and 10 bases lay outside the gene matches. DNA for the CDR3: TGTGCCAGCAGTTACCCTGTCCCGGGACAGGGGCGGAACACTGAAGCTTTCTTT. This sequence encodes CASSYPVPGQGRNTEAFF.

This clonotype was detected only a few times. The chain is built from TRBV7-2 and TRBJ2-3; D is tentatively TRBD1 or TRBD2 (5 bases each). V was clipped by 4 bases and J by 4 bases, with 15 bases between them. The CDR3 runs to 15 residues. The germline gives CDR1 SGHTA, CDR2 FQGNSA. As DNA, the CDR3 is TGTGCCAGCAGCTCCCACCTTGGGGGTTCAGATACGCAGTATTTT. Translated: CASSSHLGGSDTQYF.

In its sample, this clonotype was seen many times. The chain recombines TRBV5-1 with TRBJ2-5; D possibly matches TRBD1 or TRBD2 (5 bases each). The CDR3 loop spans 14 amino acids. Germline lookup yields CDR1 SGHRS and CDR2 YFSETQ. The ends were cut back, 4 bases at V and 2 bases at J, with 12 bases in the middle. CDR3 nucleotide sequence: TGCGCCAGCAGCCCAGGGACGGAACAAGAGACCCAGTACTTC. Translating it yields CASSPGTEQETQYF.

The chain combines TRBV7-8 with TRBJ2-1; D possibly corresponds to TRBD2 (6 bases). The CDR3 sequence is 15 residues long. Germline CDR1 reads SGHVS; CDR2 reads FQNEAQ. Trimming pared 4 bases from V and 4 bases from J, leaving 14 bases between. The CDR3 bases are TGTGCCAGCAGCTCCTTGACTAGATCTTACAATGAGCAGTTCTTC. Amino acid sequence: CASSSLTRSYNEQFF.

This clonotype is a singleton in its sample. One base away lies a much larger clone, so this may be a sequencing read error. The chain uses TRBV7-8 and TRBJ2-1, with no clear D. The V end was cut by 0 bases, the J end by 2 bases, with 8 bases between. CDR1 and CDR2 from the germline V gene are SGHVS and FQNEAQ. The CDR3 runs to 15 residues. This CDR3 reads CASSLANGAYNEQFF. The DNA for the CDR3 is TGTGCCAGCAGCTTAGCGAATGGGGCCTACAATGAGCAGTTCTTC. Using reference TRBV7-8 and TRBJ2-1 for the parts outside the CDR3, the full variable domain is GAGVSQSPRYKVAKRGQDVALRCDPISGHVSLFWYQQALGQGPEFLTYFQNEAQLDKSGLPSDRFFAERPEGSVSTLKIQRTQQEDSAVYLCASSLANGAYNEQFFGPGTRLTVL.

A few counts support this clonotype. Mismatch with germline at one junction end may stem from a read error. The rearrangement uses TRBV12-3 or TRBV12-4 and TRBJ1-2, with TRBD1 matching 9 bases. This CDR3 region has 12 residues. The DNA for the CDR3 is TGTGCCAGCAGTCTGACCGGGACAGGGACATCCTTC. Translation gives CASSLTGTGTSF.

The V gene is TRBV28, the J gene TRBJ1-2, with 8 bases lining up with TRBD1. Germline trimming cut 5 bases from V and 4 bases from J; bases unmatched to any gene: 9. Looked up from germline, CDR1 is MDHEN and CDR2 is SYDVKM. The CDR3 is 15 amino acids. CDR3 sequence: CASSATGQGAYGYTF. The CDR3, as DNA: TGTGCCAGCAGTGCAACCGGACAGGGCGCCTATGGCTACACCTTC.

CDR3: CASTLTGGYEQYF. CDR3 coding DNA: TGTGCCAGCACCCTGACAGGGGGCTACGAGCAGTACTTC. This chain uses TRBV7-9 with TRBJ2-7; 9 bases fit TRBD1. V lost 7 bases to trimming and J lost 3 bases; unmatched junction nucleotides: 4. Germline-derived CDR1 and CDR2 are SEHNR and FQNEAQ (reference sequence). This CDR3 comprises 13 residues.

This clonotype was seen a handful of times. This CDR3 is CASSLARGTRYNEQFF. The CDR3 bases are TGTGCCAGCAGTTTAGCGCGAGGGACCAGATACAATGAGCAGTTCTTC. J is TRBJ2-1 and V is TRBV12-3 or TRBV12-4; D possibly uses TRBD1 or TRBD2 (5 bases each). The V end was cut by 0 bases, the J end by 4 bases, with 13 bases between. The CDR3 runs 16 residues.

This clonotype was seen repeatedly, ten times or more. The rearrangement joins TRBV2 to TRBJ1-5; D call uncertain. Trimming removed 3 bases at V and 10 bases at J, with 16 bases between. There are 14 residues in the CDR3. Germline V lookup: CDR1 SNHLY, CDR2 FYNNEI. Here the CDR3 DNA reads TGTGCCAGCAGTGAGTCGGCACCCGAGGTACCCCAGCATTTT. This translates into CASSESAPEVPQHF.

The CDR3: CASSSAAEISPLHF. The DNA of the CDR3 is TGTGCCAGCAGCTCAGCGGCCGAGATTTCACCCCTCCACTTT. V is TRBV12-3 or TRBV12-4 and J is TRBJ1-6; D not certain. The CDR3 consists of 14 residues. Trimming stripped 6 bases from V and 9 bases from J, with 15 bases between.

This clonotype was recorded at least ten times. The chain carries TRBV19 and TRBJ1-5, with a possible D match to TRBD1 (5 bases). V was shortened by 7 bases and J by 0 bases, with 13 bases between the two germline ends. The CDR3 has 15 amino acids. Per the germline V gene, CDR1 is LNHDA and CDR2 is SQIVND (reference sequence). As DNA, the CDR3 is TGTGCCAGTATTGCCCAGGGCTATAGCAATCAGCCCCAGCATTTT. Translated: CASIAQGYSNQPQHF.

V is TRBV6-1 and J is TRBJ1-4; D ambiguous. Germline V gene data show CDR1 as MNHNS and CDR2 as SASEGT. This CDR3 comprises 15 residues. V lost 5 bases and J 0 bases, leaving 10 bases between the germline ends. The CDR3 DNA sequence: TGTGCCAGCAGTCAAACGGGCGCAACTAATGAAAAACTGTTTTTT. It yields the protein CASSQTGATNEKLFF.

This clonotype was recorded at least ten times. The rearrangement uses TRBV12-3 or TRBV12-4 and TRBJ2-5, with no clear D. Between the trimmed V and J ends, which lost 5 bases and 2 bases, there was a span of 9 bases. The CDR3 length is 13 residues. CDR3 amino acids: CASSTNHQETQYF. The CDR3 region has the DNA TGTGCCAGCAGTACTAACCATCAAGAGACCCAGTACTTC.